The next 21 T cell receptor beta chains were all read from a single sample in a study of shared clonotypes between healthy human individuals. The data were produced by immunoSEQ multiplex PCR, yet TCRdb's version contains in-frame clones alone and is incomplete. Of approximately 2.4 million clones in the sample, more than 90% were seen once. Material: naive CD4+ T cells sorted from blood. The subset was: CD45RA+ positively selected. These TCRs come from a man between 18 and 35 years old in good health.

The chain links TRBV30 to TRBJ2-7; TRBD2 matches at 8 bases. The CDR3 loop spans 14 amino acids. V lost 3 bases, J lost 1 base, and 5 bases stayed unmatched. Germline V lookup: CDR1 GTSNPN, CDR2 SVGIG (reference sequence). CDR3 DNA sequence: TGTGCCTGGAGGGAGGCGGGGGGTTCCTACGAGCAGTACTTC. Translated, it gives CAWREAGGSYEQYF.

The V and J genes are TRBV30 and TRBJ2-7; 8 bases map to TRBD1. The CDR3 has 11 residues. Germline CDR1 GTSNPN, CDR2 SVGIG (reference sequence). V lost 6 bases and J lost 3; bases outside the gene matches: 1. This chain's CDR3 is CACDRGYEQYF. The CDR3 DNA is TGTGCCTGTGACAGGGGCTACGAGCAGTACTTC.

The CDR3 DNA reads TGTGCCAGCGGACAGGGATTCCACGAGCAGTACTTC. It specifies CASGQGFHEQYF. This chain connects TRBV9 to TRBJ2-7, with TRBD1 identical over 8 bases. Germline V gene data show CDR1 as SGDLS and CDR2 as YYNGEE. CDR3 length equals 12 residues. J gave up 5 bases and V 7 bases, and 5 bases lay outside the gene matches.

The chain is built from TRBV9 and TRBJ2-2, with 10 bases aligning to TRBD2. J lost 7 bases, V lost 4 bases, and 10 bases had no gene match. Germline values: CDR1 SGDLS, CDR2 YYNGEE. The CDR3 is 16 amino acids. CDR3 in DNA: TGTGCCAGCAGCACGCGACTAGCGGGTCGGAGCGGGGAGCTGTTTTTT. This codes for CASSTRLAGRSGELFF.

The chain uses TRBV30 and TRBJ2-6, with D unresolved. This CDR3 is 16 amino acids long. Germline CDR1 and CDR2: GTSNPN and SVGIG (reference sequence). The ends were cut back, 4 bases at V and 2 bases at J, with 15 bases in the middle. The CDR3 nucleotides are TGTGCCTGGAATAGACGACCTTTCGCTGGGGCCAACGTCCTGACTTTC. Residues: CAWNRRPFAGANVLTF.

The rearrangement joins TRBV5-3 to TRBJ2-5, with 14 bases matching TRBD2. TRBV5-3 has ORF status, its function being uncertain. The V segment lost 6 bases and the J segment 1 base; nucleotides outside the gene matches: 11. The CDR3 extends over 18 amino acids. The DNA of the CDR3 is TGTGCCAGAAAGGGGTGGACTAGCGGGAGGAAGGCCCAAGAGACCCAGTACTTC. Protein: CARKGWTSGRKAQETQYF.

This clone was picked up one time. V and J are TRBV5-1 and TRBJ2-3; 13 bases line up with TRBD2. V was clipped by 3 bases and J by 0 bases; unmatched bases: 4. Looked up from germline, CDR1 is SGHRS and CDR2 is YFSETQ. This CDR3 contains 17 residues. CDR3 DNA: TGCGCCAGCAGCTCCGGACTAGCGGGGGTTAGCACAGATACGCAGTATTTT. As protein: CASSSGLAGVSTDTQYF.

The count of this clone is one. V and J are TRBV28 and TRBJ1-2; D may be TRBD1 (5 bases). Germline V gene data show CDR1 as MDHEN and CDR2 as SYDVKM. V was trimmed by 6 bases and J by 7 bases, leaving 21 bases between them. This CDR3 has 15 residues. This CDR3 reads CASSPQPRAQGGYTF. The CDR3 region has the DNA TGTGCCAGCAGCCCCCAACCCAGGGCCCAGGGTGGCTACACCTTC.

The chain uses TRBV7-9 and TRBJ1-1, with 9 bases identical to TRBD1. This CDR3 contains 16 residues. Germline CDR1 and CDR2: SEHNR and FQNEAQ (reference sequence). V trimming: 5 bases; J trimming: 0 bases; junction bases outside the gene matches: 7. In DNA form, the CDR3 reads TGTGCCAGCAGCCCCCTACAGGGGGCGATGAACACTGAAGCTTTCTTT. It is translated as CASSPLQGAMNTEAFF. The whole variable domain, filled in from reference TRBV7-9 and TRBJ1-1, reads DTGVSQNPRHKITKRGQNVTFRCDPISEHNRLYWYRQTLGQGPEFLTYFQNEAQLEKSRLLSDRFSAERPKGSFSTLEIQRTEQGDSAMYLCASSPLQGAMNTEAFFGQGTRLTVV.

The V gene is TRBV30, the J gene TRBJ1-2; 7 bases map to TRBD1. V shed 2 bases and J 5 bases; nucleotides not matched to a gene: 8. The CDR3 is made up of 14 amino acids. Germline-derived CDR1 and CDR2 are GTSNPN and SVGIG (reference sequence). CDR3 sequence: CAWSTPGQIYGYTF. CDR3 DNA: TGTGCCTGGAGTACCCCGGGACAGATATATGGCTACACCTTC.

The chain has TRBV6-6 and TRBJ1-3, with 7 bases matching TRBD1. CDR3 length: 14 residues. The trim removed 5 bases at V and 7 bases at J, leaving 8 bases unmatched. Per the germline V gene, CDR1 is MNHNY and CDR2 is SVGAGI (reference sequence). In DNA, the CDR3 is TGTGCCAGCAGTGGGACAGCCGGTGGGAACACCATATATTTT. Its protein is CASSGTAGGNTIYF.

V is TRBV6-1 and J is TRBJ1-1, with a weak D call TRBD1 (5 bases). In germline, CDR1 is MNHNS, CDR2 SASEGT. With 8 bases removed from V and 6 bases from J, the gap between germline ends came to 10 bases. The CDR3 length is 11 residues. The CDR3 reads CASGRGAEAFF. The DNA for the CDR3 is TGTGCCAGCGGCCGGGGCGCTGAAGCTTTCTTT.

This chain uses TRBV5-1 with TRBJ2-7, with TRBD1 as a possible D gene (5 bases). V lost 0 bases and J lost 0, with 13 bases in between. The CDR3 extends over 16 amino acids. The germline V gene encodes CDR1 SGHRS and CDR2 YFSETQ. This chain's CDR3 is CASSLALGPSSYEQYF. The CDR3 DNA reads as TGCGCCAGCAGCTTGGCCTTGGGGCCTAGCTCCTACGAGCAGTACTTC.

This chain uses TRBV13 with TRBJ1-1; D gene unclear. This CDR3 has 15 amino acids. Germline CDR1 is PRHDT and CDR2 is FYEKMQ (reference sequence). The V end lost 0 bases, the J end lost 1 base, and 9 bases lay between the germline ends. In DNA, the CDR3 is TGTGCCAGCAGCTTAGGCCTAAGGGAGAACACTGAAGCTTTCTTT. Amino acid sequence: CASSLGLRENTEAFF.

Regarding this clone: Other nucleotide sequences in the sample specify the same CDR3. The V and J genes are TRBV18 and TRBJ2-7; TRBD2 aligns across 11 bases. The CDR3 is 14 residues long. Germline V gene sequence: CDR1 KGHSH, CDR2 LQKENI. V shed 6 bases, J shed 2 bases, and the junction held 3 bases outside the gene matches. The CDR3 DNA is TGTGCCAGCTCCCAGACTAGCGGGACCTACGAGCAGTACTTC. Translated, it gives CASSQTSGTYEQYF.

The chain couples TRBV10-3 to TRBJ1-2; unclear D gene. Trimming stripped 7 bases from V and 7 bases from J, with 19 bases between. The germline CDR1 and CDR2 sequences are ENHRY and SYGVKD. This CDR3 comprises 14 residues. CDR3 protein: CAIMPTSGNGGYTF. The CDR3 DNA reads as TGTGCCATCATGCCTACGAGCGGTAATGGTGGCTACACCTTC.

This rearrangement joins TRBV18 to TRBJ1-2; 7 bases fit TRBD1. CDR3 length: 13 amino acids. Germline CDR1 KGHSH, CDR2 LQKENI. Trimming cost V 7 bases and J 4 bases; bases outside gene matches: 6. In nucleotides, the CDR3 is TGTGCCAGCTTCGACAGGGAGGGCTATGGCTACACCTTC. It codes for CASFDREGYGYTF. The variable domain in full, completed from reference TRBV18 and TRBJ1-2, reads NAGVMQNPRHLVRRRGQEARLRCSPMKGHSHVYWYRQLPEEGLKFMVYLQKENIIDESGMPKERFSAEFPKEGPSILRIQQVVRGDSAAYFCASFDREGYGYTFGSGTRLTVV.

This rearrangement joins TRBV5-4 to TRBJ1-1; tentatively, D is TRBD1 (6 bases). CDR1 is SGHNT, CDR2 YYREEE, per germline (reference sequence). There are 15 residues in the CDR3. The V gene lost 4 bases and the J gene lost 0 bases, with 13 bases spanning the gap. The DNA of the CDR3 is TGTGCCAGCAGCCGAGCGGACAGACTGAACACTGAAGCTTTCTTT. It yields the protein CASSRADRLNTEAFF.

The chain carries TRBV6-4 and TRBJ1-2; D is possibly TRBD1 (5 bases). In germline, CDR1 is MRHNA, CDR2 SNTAGT. V gave up 2 bases and J gave up 3 bases, with 10 bases separating them. This CDR3 region has 14 residues. The CDR3 loop is CASSDGGEDYGYTF. DNA of the CDR3: TGTGCCAGCAGTGACGGGGGGGAGGACTATGGCTACACCTTC.

This clone was counted a few times. The chain employs TRBV19 and TRBJ2-1; TRBD1 matches at 11 bases. This CDR3 has 14 amino acids. CDR1 and CDR2 from the germline V gene are LNHDA and SQIVND (reference sequence). The V and J ends lost 6 bases and 5 bases, in that order; junction bases with no gene match: 3. This CDR3 is CASRDRGPNNEQFF. The CDR3 DNA reads as TGTGCCAGTAGGGACAGGGGGCCCAACAATGAGCAGTTCTTC.

With respect to this clone: Other DNA sequences in this specimen translate into the identical CDR3. The CDR3 loop reads CASREDMNTEAFF. CDR3 nucleotides: TGTGCCAGCCGGGAAGACATGAACACTGAAGCTTTCTTT. The V call is TRBV2, the J call TRBJ1-1; D is unclear. Germline V lookup: CDR1 SNHLY, CDR2 FYNNEI. The CDR3 length is 13 residues. The ends were cut back, 8 bases at V and 0 bases at J, with 10 bases in the middle.